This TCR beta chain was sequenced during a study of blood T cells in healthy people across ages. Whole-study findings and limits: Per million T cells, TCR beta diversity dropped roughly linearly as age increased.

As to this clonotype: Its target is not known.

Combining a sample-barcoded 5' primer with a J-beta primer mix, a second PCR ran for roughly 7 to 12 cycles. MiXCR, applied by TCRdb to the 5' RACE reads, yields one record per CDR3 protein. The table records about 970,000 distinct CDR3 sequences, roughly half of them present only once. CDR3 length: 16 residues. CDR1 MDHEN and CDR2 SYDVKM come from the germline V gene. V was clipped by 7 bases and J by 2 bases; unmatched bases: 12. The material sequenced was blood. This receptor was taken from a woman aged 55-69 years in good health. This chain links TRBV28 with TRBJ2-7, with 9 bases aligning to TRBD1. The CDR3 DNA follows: TGTGCCAGCACCCTAATTCTCGGGACAGGGACCTACGAGCAGTACTTC. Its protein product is CASTLILGTGTYEQYF.